The 18 T cell receptor beta chains reported below all come from one sample, sequenced in a study of T cell responses to AZD1222 COVID-19 vaccine. Measured with immunoSEQ multiplex PCR; TCRdb has only the in-frame clones, and not every one. The sample lists 170,000 or so clones; around 88% were seen once. Sample: peripheral blood, taken 28 days after the second AZD1222 dose. All receptors derive from an adult who received the AZD1222 COVID-19 vaccine.

The DNA of the CDR3 is TGTGCCAGCAACGAACCAGCAGATACGCAGTATTTT. Protein: CASNEPADTQYF. This sequence joins TRBV9 and TRBJ2-3; D call uncertain. The CDR3 covers 12 residues. V lost 6 bases and J 4 bases, leaving 9 bases between the germline ends. Germline loops: CDR1 SGDLS, CDR2 YYNGEE.

This clone was seen only once. The V and J genes are TRBV30 and TRBJ1-3; D gene ambiguous. This CDR3 spans 13 amino acids. V shed 4 bases and J shed 8 bases, with 15 bases lying between them. Germline loops: CDR1 GTSNPN, CDR2 SVGIG (reference sequence). CDR3 bases: TGTGCCTGGAATGTGAAGAACCCTTACACCATATATTTT. Translating it yields CAWNVKNPYTIYF. Together with reference TRBV30 and TRBJ1-3, the CDR3 gives the full variable domain: SQTIHQWPATLVQPVGSPLSLECTVEGTSNPNLYWYRQAAGRGLQLLFYSVGIGQISSEVPQNLSASRPQDRQFILSSKKLLLSDSGFYLCAWNVKNPYTIYFGEGSWLTVV.

This clone was seen only once. V is TRBV11-2 and J is TRBJ2-7; 7 nucleotides align to TRBD1. This CDR3 is built from 15 residues. The germline gives CDR1 SGHAT, CDR2 FQNNGV. J gave up 3 bases and V 5 bases, and 10 bases lay outside the gene matches. In nucleotides, the CDR3 is TGTGCCAGCAGCACGACAGGGAAAACTGTCTACGAGCAGTACTTC. Its translation is CASSTTGKTVYEQYF.

The J gene is TRBJ1-4, the V gene TRBV28, with D possibly TRBD1 on 5 matching bases. Germline V gives CDR1 MDHEN, CDR2 SYDVKM. This CDR3 is built from 14 residues. V was cut by 3 bases and J by 6 bases, with 11 bases left in between. Here the CDR3 reads CASSFLQGYEKLFF. CDR3 in DNA: TGTGCCAGCAGTTTTCTCCAGGGTTATGAAAAACTGTTTTTT. Full variable domain (rest looked up from reference TRBV28 and TRBJ1-4): DVKVTQSSRYLVKRTGEKVFLECVQDMDHENMFWYRQDPGLGLRLIYFSYDVKMKEKGDIPEGYSVSREKKERFSLILESASTNQTSMYLCASSFLQGYEKLFFGSGTQLSVL.

The gene calls are TRBV24-1 and TRBJ1-1, with 8 bases lining up with TRBD1. CDR1 is KGHDR and CDR2 is SFDVKD in the germline V gene. The ends lost 7 bases at V and 6 bases at J; junction bases unmatched: 12. This CDR3 has 15 amino acids. The CDR3 region is CATSLNLRGQAEAFF. The DNA for the CDR3 is TGTGCCACCAGCCTAAATCTCAGGGGGCAGGCTGAAGCTTTCTTT.

The chain carries TRBV4-1 and TRBJ2-6; 8 positions agree with TRBD1. The CDR3 contains 17 residues. Germline CDR1 MGHRA, CDR2 YSYEKL. Unmatched junction bases numbered 5, after V lost 4 bases and J lost 0 bases. The CDR3 region is CASSPSGQGSGANVLTF. In nucleotides, the CDR3 is TGCGCCAGCAGCCCGTCAGGACAGGGCTCTGGGGCCAACGTCCTGACTTTC.

Only one count was recorded for this clone. CDR3 coding DNA: TGTGCCACCTATACTCGTCACTCCTACAATGAGCAGTTCTTC. Residues: CATYTRHSYNEQFF. The gene calls are TRBV5-6 and TRBJ2-1; D not resolved. V was trimmed by 9 bases and J by 0 bases, leaving 13 bases between them. CDR3 length: 14 residues. Germline V lookup: CDR1 SGHDT, CDR2 YYEEEE.

The V gene is TRBV7-8, the J gene TRBJ2-7; TRBD2 aligns across 7 bases. The CDR3 consists of 15 residues. Germline assignment: CDR1 SGHVS and CDR2 FQNEAQ. Trimming cost V 1 base and J 4 bases; bases outside gene matches: 7. CDR3 bases: TGTGCCAGCAGCTTAGGGGGTAGCGGGTCGTACGAGCAGTACTTC. It encodes CASSLGGSGSYEQYF.

The chain is built from TRBV5-1 and TRBJ2-1; 9 nucleotides align to TRBD1. CDR1 and CDR2 (germline): SGHRS, YFSETQ. CDR3 size: 15 residues. Trimming removed 4 bases from V and 4 bases from J; junction bases left unmatched: 6. The CDR3 sequence is CASSRDRGSYNEQFF. The CDR3 DNA is TGCGCCAGCAGCCGCGACAGGGGGTCGTACAATGAGCAGTTCTTC.

The genes are TRBV5-1 and TRBJ2-6; D is perhaps TRBD1 (6 bases). Germline CDR1 reads SGHRS; CDR2 reads YFSETQ. CDR3 size: 17 residues. V shed 4 bases and J shed 0 bases, with 14 bases lying between them. CDR3 amino acids: CASSRDTDFSGANVLTF. In DNA form, the CDR3 reads TGCGCCAGCAGCCGGGACACAGATTTCTCTGGGGCCAACGTCCTGACTTTC.

The chain has TRBV24-1 and TRBJ2-3, with 7 bases matching TRBD1. CDR1 KGHDR and CDR2 SFDVKD come from the germline V gene. The CDR3 totals 16 residues. Unmatched junction bases numbered 5, after V lost 3 bases and J lost 0 bases. CDR3 nucleotide sequence: TGTGCCACCAGTGATCCAGGGACAGAGAGCACAGATACGCAGTATTTT. It translates to CATSDPGTESTDTQYF.

This chain connects TRBV19 to TRBJ1-5, with TRBD1 as a possible D gene (5 bases). CDR1 and CDR2 from the germline V gene are LNHDA and SQIVND (reference sequence). The CDR3 sequence is 15 residues long. V was shortened by 3 bases and J by 2 bases, with 11 bases between the two germline ends. CDR3 protein: CASSMLGDGNQPQHF. CDR3 DNA: TGTGCCAGTAGTATGCTAGGGGACGGCAATCAGCCCCAGCATTTT. Full variable domain (missing parts from reference TRBV19 and TRBJ1-5): DGGITQSPKYLFRKEGQNVTLSCEQNLNHDAMYWYRQDPGQGLRLIYYSQIVNDFQKGDIAEGYSVSREKKESFPLTVTSAQKNPTAFYLCASSMLGDGNQPQHFGDGTRLSIL.

The rearrangement links TRBV19 to TRBJ1-5; D not certain. Trimming shortened V by 1 base and J by 2 bases, and 12 bases separated the two germline ends. There are 16 residues in the CDR3. CDR1 is LNHDA, CDR2 SQIVND, per germline (reference sequence). CDR3 in amino acids: CASSIVGSRGNQPQHF. For the CDR3, the DNA is TGTGCCAGTAGTATAGTCGGCAGCCGGGGCAATCAGCCCCAGCATTTT.

The V call is TRBV4-1, the J call TRBJ2-3, with 11 bases that match TRBD2. Germline values: CDR1 MGHRA, CDR2 YSYEKL. With V trimmed by 2 bases and J by 4 bases, 5 bases remained unmatched. There are 16 residues in the CDR3. The CDR3 reads CASSQLAGGRADTQYF. The CDR3, as DNA: TGCGCCAGCAGCCAATTAGCGGGGGGGCGGGCAGATACGCAGTATTTT.

The chain couples TRBV9 to TRBJ1-4; TRBD1 aligns across 9 bases. Germline V gene lookup returns CDR1 SGDLS and CDR2 YYNGEE. The J segment lost 0 bases and the V segment lost 3 bases, leaving 3 bases of the junction unmatched. The CDR3 has 16 residues. CDR3 coding DNA: TGTGCCAGCAGCGCGGGACAGGGAGCAACTAATGAAAAACTGTTTTTT. This encodes CASSAGQGATNEKLFF.

The chain joins TRBV5-4 to TRBJ2-2; 13 nucleotides align to TRBD2. This CDR3 has 16 amino acids. Germline V gene sequence: CDR1 SGHNT, CDR2 YYREEE (reference sequence). J was trimmed by 4 bases and V by 4 bases; bases with no gene match: 4. CDR3 loop: CASSRGTSGTTGELFF. The CDR3 coding sequence is TGTGCCAGCAGCCGTGGGACTAGCGGGACCACCGGGGAGCTGTTTTTT. The full variable domain, its missing parts supplied by reference TRBV5-4 and TRBJ2-2, is ETGVTQSPTHLIKTRGQQVTLRCSSQSGHNTVSWYQQALGQGPQFIFQYYREEENGRGNFPPRFSGLQFPNYSSELNVNALELDDSALYLCASSRGTSGTTGELFFGEGSRLTVL.

The chain recombines TRBV9 with TRBJ1-6; D is unclear. The V gene lost 3 bases and the J gene lost 4 bases, with 8 bases spanning the gap. Germline assignment: CDR1 SGDLS and CDR2 YYNGEE. The CDR3 runs 14 residues. The CDR3 DNA is TGTGCCAGCAGCGCCGGGGAATATAATTCACCCCTCCACTTT. Translated: CASSAGEYNSPLHF.

This clone was counted between two and nine times. V gene TRBV3-1 (or the pseudogene TRBV3-2) combines with J gene TRBJ1-1, with D tentatively TRBD1 (6 bases). This CDR3 spans 13 amino acids. The V end was cut by 0 bases, the J end by 11 bases, with 13 bases between. The V gene's germline CDR1 is LGHDT and CDR2 YNNKEL (reference sequence). This chain's CDR3 is CASSQELGGPAFF. For the CDR3, the DNA is TGTGCCAGCAGCCAAGAGTTAGGGGGTCCCGCTTTCTTT.